Below are 20 T cell receptor beta chains sequenced from a single sample in a study of human CD8 memory T cell subsets. Investigators built TCR beta libraries using UMI-labeled 5' RACE. TCRdb re-called the 5' RACE reads and catalogs CDR3 proteins one per entry, DNA excluded. The sample holds 17,000 or so distinct CDR3 sequences. Material for sequencing was CD8+ stem-like memory T cells (TSCM and TCM) sorted from PBMCs. Subset noted: stem-like memory CD8 T cells (TSTEM), CCR7+ PD-1- TIGIT-. The receptors were gathered from a human donor in good health.

V is TRBV6-2 or TRBV6-3 and J is TRBJ1-5; the TCRdb D gene call, TRBD1, has no DNA to confirm it. The CDR3 contains 14 residues. Germline CDR1 reads MNHEY; CDR2 reads SVGEGT. The CDR3 spells CASTWDSSNQPQHF.

The chain recombines TRBV6-5 with TRBJ1-2. Per the germline V gene, CDR1 is MNHEY and CDR2 is SVGAGI. The CDR3 extends over 14 amino acids. CDR3: CASSYSGPDSGYTF.

The gene calls are TRBV11-2 and TRBJ2-7. Germline assignment: CDR1 SGHAT and CDR2 FQNNGV. This CDR3 has 12 residues. The CDR3 reads CASSSYPAWQYF.

The chain joins TRBV19 to TRBJ1-1. Germline values: CDR1 LNHDA, CDR2 SQIVND (reference sequence). The CDR3 is 13 amino acids. CDR3 sequence reads: CASRVTMNTEAFF.

The chain uses TRBV7-9 and TRBJ2-1. Germline V gives CDR1 SEHNR, CDR2 FQNEAQ (reference sequence). The CDR3 extends over 11 amino acids. This chain's CDR3 is CASIRNNEQFF.

The chain links TRBV9 to TRBJ2-2; TCRdb reports TRBD1, a call that lacks DNA to check it against. Germline V gives CDR1 SGDLS, CDR2 YYNGEE. CDR3 size: 15 residues. This CDR3 is CASSVETGYTGELFF.

This chain uses TRBV5-1 with TRBJ2-5; TCRdb selects TRBD2, and the lack of DNA leaves this call unchecked. This CDR3 comprises 18 residues. CDR1 SGHRS and CDR2 YFSETQ come from the germline V gene. The CDR3 is CASSFGPLTSGRPETQYF.

This chain connects TRBV3-1 to TRBJ2-5; the D call from TCRdb, TRBD2, cannot be confirmed without DNA. This CDR3 is built from 16 residues. Germline V gene lookup returns CDR1 LGHDT and CDR2 YNNKEL (reference sequence). CDR3 amino acids: CASSLGTSGLQETQYF.

The chain uses TRBV10-2 and TRBJ1-2; the D call from TCRdb, TRBD1, cannot be confirmed without DNA. In germline, CDR1 is WSHSY, CDR2 SAAADI. There are 15 residues in the CDR3. This chain's CDR3 is CASSEFLTRPDGYTF.

CDR3 sequence: CASSYGGNTEAFF. The V gene is TRBV7-9, the J gene TRBJ1-1; TCRdb picks TRBD1, but there is no DNA to check that call. Germline CDR1 reads SEHNR; CDR2 reads FQNEAQ (reference sequence). This CDR3 is 13 amino acids long.

The chain combines TRBV4-1 with TRBJ2-7. CDR3 length equals 15 residues. Germline CDR1 MGHRA, CDR2 YSYEKL. The CDR3 sequence is CASSQDLKGNYEQYF.

This chain links TRBV6-6 with TRBJ2-7. CDR3 length equals 15 residues. Germline assignment: CDR1 MNHNY and CDR2 SVGAGI (reference sequence). CDR3: CASTDPRTDPNEQYF.

The chain recombines TRBV20-1 with TRBJ2-3. In germline, CDR1 is DFQATT, CDR2 SNEGSKA (reference sequence). This CDR3 has 15 residues. CDR3 region: CSARSYSNPADTQYF.

This chain connects TRBV29-1 to TRBJ2-7; the D gene TCRdb calls, TRBD1, cannot be checked with no DNA. Germline V lookup: CDR1 SQVTM, CDR2 ANQGSEA. The CDR3 has 13 amino acids. The chain's CDR3 is CSVESDRHYEQYF.

The chain carries TRBV30 and TRBJ2-1; TCRdb designates TRBD1, a call that cannot be tested without DNA. Germline lookup yields CDR1 GTSNPN and CDR2 SVGIG (reference sequence). The CDR3 has 13 amino acids. The CDR3 spells CAWSPPLDNEQFF.

The genes are TRBV5-4 and TRBJ1-1. The CDR3 covers 15 residues. Germline CDR1 reads SGHNT; CDR2 reads YYREEE (reference sequence). CDR3 protein: CASSLAYELSTEAFF. Variable domain in full (rest from reference TRBV5-4 and TRBJ1-1): ETGVTQSPTHLIKTRGQQVTLRCSSQSGHNTVSWYQQALGQGPQFIFQYYREEENGRGNFPPRFSGLQFPNYSSELNVNALELDDSALYLCASSLAYELSTEAFFGQGTRLTVV.

The chain recombines TRBV29-1 with TRBJ1-2; TCRdb's D call of TRBD1 is untestable without DNA. The CDR3 consists of 15 residues. Looked up from germline, CDR1 is SQVTM and CDR2 is ANQGSEA. CDR3 sequence: CSVPPSPPWSYGYTF.

This rearrangement joins TRBV28 to TRBJ2-7. Germline CDR1 MDHEN, CDR2 SYDVKM. The CDR3 extends over 14 amino acids. CDR3 residues: CASSFGQQSYEQYF.

The chain is built from TRBV28 and TRBJ2-5; the TCRdb D gene call, TRBD1, has no DNA to confirm it. The germline CDR1 and CDR2 sequences are MDHEN and SYDVKM. The length of the CDR3 is 13 residues. CDR3 in amino acids: CASSYGQGETQYF.

The V gene is TRBV10-3, the J gene TRBJ1-1. The germline gives CDR1 ENHRY, CDR2 SYGVKD. This CDR3 region has 15 residues. CDR3 protein: CAISERGVGGSEAFF.